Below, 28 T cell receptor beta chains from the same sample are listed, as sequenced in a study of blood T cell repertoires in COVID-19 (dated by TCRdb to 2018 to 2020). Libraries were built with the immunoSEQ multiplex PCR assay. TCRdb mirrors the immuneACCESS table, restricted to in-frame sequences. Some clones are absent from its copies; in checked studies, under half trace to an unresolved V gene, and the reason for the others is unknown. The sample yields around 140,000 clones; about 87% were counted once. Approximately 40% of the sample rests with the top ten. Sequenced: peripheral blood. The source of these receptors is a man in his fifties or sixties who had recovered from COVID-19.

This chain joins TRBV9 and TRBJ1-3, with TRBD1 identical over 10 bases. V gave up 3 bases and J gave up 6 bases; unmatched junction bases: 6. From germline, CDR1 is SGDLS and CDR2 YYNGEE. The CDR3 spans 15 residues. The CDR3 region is CASSASGTGVNTIYF. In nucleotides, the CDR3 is TGTGCCAGCAGCGCCTCCGGGACAGGGGTAAACACCATATATTTT.

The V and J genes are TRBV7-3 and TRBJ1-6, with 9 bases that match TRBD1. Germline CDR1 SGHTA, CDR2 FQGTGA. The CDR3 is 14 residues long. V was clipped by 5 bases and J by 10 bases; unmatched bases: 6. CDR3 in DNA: TGTGCCAGCAGCCTTGACAGGGGGGAGTCACCCCTCCACTTT. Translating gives CASSLDRGESPLHF.

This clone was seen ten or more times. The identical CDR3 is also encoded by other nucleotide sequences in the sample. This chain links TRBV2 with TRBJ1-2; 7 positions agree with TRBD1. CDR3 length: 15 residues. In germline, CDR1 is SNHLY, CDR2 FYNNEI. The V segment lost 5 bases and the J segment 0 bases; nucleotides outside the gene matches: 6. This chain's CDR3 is CASSRDRASNYGYTF. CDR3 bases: TGTGCCAGCAGTCGTGACAGGGCATCTAACTATGGCTACACCTTC.

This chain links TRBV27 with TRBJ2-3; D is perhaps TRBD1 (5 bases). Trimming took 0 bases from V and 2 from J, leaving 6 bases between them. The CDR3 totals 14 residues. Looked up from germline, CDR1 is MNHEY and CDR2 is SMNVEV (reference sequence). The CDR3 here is CASSLSGHTDTQYF. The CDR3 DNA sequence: TGTGCCAGCAGTTTATCGGGGCACACAGATACGCAGTATTTT.

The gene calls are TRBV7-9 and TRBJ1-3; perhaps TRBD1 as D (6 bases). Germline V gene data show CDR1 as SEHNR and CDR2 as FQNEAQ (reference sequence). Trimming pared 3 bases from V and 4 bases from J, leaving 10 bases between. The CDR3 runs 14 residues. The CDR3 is CASSLRGAGNTIYF. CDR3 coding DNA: TGTGCCAGCAGCTTGCGGGGGGCAGGAAACACCATATATTTT.

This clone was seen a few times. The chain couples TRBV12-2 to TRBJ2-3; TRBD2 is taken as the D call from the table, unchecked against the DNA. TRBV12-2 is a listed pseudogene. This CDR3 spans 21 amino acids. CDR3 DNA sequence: TGTGCAAGTCGCTTAGCGCGTCCCGGGACTAGCGGGGGGGGATTCACAGATACGCAGTATTTT. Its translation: CASRLARPGTSGGGFTDTQYF.

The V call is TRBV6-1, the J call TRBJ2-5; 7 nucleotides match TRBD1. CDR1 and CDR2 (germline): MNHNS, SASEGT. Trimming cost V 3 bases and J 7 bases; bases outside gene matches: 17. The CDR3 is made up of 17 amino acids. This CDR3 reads CASSDPQGQNTPGTQYF. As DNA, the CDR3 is TGTGCCAGCAGTGACCCCCAGGGACAGAATACCCCCGGGACCCAGTACTTC.

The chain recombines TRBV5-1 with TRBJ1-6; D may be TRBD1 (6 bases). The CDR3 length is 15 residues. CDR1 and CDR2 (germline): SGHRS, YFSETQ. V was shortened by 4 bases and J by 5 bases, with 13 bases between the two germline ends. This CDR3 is CASSPRTADNSPLHF. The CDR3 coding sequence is TGCGCCAGCAGCCCGAGGACAGCTGATAATTCACCCCTCCACTTT.

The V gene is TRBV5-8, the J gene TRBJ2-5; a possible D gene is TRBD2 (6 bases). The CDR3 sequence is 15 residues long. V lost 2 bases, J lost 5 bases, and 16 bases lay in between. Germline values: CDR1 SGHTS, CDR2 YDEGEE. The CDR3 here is CASSFRGTITETQYF. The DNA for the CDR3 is TGTGCCAGCAGCTTCCGGGGGACCATAACGGAGACCCAGTACTTC.

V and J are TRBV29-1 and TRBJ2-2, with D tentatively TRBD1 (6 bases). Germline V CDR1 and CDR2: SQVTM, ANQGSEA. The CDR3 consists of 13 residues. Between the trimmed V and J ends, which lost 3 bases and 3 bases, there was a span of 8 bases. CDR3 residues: CSVDRGYTGELFF. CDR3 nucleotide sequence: TGCAGCGTTGACAGGGGTTACACCGGGGAGCTGTTTTTT.

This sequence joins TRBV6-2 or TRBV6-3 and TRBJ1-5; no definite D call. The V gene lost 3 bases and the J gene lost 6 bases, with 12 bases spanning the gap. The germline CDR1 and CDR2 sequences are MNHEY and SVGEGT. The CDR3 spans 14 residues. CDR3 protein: CASSYRGSVQPQHF. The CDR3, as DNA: TGTGCCAGCAGTTATCGAGGGTCGGTTCAGCCCCAGCATTTT.

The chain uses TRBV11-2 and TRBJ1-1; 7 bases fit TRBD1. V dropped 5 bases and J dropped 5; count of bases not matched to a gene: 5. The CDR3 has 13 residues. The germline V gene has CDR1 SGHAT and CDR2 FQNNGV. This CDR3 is CASSLTGLTEAFF. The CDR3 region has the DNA TGTGCCAGCAGCCTGACAGGGTTAACTGAAGCTTTCTTT.

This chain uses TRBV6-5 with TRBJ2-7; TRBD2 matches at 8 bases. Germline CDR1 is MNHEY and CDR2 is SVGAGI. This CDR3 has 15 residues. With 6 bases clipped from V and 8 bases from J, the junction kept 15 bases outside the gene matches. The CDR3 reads CASSHQGGLVSKQYF. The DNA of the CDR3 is TGTGCCAGCAGCCATCAAGGGGGACTAGTATCAAAGCAGTACTTC.

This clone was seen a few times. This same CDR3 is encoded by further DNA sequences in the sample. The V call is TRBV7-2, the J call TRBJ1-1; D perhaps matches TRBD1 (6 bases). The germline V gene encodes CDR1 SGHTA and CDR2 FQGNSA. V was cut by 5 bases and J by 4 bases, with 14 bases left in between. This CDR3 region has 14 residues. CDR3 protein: CASSGQGPGTEAFF. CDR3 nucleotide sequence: TGTGCCAGCAGCGGTCAGGGGCCGGGCACTGAAGCTTTCTTT.

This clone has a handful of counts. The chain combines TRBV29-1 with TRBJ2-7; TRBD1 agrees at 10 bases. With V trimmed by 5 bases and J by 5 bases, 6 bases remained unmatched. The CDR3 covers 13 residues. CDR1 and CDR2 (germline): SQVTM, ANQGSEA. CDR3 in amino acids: CSVRDRGQNEQYF. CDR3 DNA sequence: TGCAGCGTTCGAGACAGGGGGCAAAACGAGCAGTACTTC.

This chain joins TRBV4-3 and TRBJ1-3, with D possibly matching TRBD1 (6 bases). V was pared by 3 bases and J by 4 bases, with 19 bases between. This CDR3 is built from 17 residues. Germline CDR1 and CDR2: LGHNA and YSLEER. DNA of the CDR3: TGCGCCAGCAGCCAGGGGCGGGGGGGGACACTCGGAAACACCATATATTTT. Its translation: CASSQGRGGTLGNTIYF.

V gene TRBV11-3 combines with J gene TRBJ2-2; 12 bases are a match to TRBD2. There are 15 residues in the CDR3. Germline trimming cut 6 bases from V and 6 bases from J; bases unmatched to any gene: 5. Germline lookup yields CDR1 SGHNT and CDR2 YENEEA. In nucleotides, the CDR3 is TGTGCCAGCAGTCGACTAGCGGGGGACCCCGGGGAGCTGTTTTTT. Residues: CASSRLAGDPGELFF.

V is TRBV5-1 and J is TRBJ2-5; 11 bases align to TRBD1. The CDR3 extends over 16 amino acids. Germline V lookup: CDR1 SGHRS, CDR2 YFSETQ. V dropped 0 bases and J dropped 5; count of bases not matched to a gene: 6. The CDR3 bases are TGCGCCAGCAGCTTGGCTGGGACAGGGGGGCCGGAGACCCAGTACTTC. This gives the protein CASSLAGTGGPETQYF.

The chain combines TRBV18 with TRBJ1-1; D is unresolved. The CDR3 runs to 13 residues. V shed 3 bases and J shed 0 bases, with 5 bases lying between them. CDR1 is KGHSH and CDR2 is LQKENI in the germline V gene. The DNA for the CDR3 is TGTGCCAGCTCACCGGGCATGAACACTGAAGCTTTCTTT. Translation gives CASSPGMNTEAFF.

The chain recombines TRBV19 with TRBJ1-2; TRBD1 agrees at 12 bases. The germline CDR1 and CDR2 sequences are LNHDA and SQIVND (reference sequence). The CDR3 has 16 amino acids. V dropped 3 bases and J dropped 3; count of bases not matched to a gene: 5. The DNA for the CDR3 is TGTGCCAGTAGTATTCCTGGGACAGGGGGCTACTATGGCTACACCTTC. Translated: CASSIPGTGGYYGYTF. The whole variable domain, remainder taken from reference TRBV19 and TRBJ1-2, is DGGITQSPKYLFRKEGQNVTLSCEQNLNHDAMYWYRQDPGQGLRLIYYSQIVNDFQKGDIAEGYSVSREKKESFPLTVTSAQKNPTAFYLCASSIPGTGGYYGYTFGSGTRLTVV.

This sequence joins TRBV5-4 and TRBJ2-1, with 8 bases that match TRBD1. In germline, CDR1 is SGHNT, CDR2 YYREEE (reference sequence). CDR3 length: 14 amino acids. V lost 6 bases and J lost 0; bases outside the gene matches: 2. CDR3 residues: CASNRGSSYNEQFF. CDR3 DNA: TGTGCCAGCAACAGGGGGAGCTCCTACAATGAGCAGTTCTTC.

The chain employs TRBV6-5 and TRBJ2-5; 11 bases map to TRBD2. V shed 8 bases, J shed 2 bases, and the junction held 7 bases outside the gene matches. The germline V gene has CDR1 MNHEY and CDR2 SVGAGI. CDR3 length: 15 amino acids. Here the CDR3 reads CASASSGGKQETQYF. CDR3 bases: TGTGCCAGCGCGTCTAGCGGGGGGAAGCAAGAGACCCAGTACTTC.

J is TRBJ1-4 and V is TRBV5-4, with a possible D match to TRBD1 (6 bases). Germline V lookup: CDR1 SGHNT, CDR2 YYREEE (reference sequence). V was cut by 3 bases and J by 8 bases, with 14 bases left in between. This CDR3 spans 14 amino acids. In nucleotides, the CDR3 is TGTGCCAGCAGCTCTAGAACAGGGAGCGAAAAACTGTTTTTT. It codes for CASSSRTGSEKLFF.

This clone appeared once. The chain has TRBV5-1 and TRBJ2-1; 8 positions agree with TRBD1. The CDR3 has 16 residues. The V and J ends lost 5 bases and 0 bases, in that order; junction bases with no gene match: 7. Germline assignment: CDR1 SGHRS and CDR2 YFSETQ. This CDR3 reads CASRRGQGSSYNEQFF. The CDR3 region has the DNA TGCGCCAGCAGGCGCGGACAGGGCAGCTCCTACAATGAGCAGTTCTTC.

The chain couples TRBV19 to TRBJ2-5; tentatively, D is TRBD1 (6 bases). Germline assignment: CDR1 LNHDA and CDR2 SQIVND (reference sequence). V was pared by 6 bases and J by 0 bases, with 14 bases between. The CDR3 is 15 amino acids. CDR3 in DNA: TGTGCCAGTAGCCCTTCCACAGGGTACCAAGAGACCCAGTACTTC. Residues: CASSPSTGYQETQYF.

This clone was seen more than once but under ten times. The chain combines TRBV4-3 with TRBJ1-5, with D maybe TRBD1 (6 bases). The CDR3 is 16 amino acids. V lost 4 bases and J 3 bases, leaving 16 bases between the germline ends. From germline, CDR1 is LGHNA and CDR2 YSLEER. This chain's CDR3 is CASSPSHRVFNQPQHF. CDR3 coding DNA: TGCGCCAGCAGCCCCTCCCACAGGGTGTTCAATCAGCCCCAGCATTTT.

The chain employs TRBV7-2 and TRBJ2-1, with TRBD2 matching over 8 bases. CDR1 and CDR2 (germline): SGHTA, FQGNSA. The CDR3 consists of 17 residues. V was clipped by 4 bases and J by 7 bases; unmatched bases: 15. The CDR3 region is CASSSNVDGGAFNEQFF. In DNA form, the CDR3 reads TGTGCCAGCAGCTCGAACGTAGACGGGGGGGCCTTTAATGAGCAGTTCTTC. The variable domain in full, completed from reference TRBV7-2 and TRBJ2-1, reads GAGVSQSPSNKVTEKGKDVELRCDPISGHTALYWYRQSLGQGLEFLIYFQGNSAPDKSGLPSDRFSAERTGGSVSTLTIQRTQQEDSAVYLCASSSNVDGGAFNEQFFGPGTRLTVL.

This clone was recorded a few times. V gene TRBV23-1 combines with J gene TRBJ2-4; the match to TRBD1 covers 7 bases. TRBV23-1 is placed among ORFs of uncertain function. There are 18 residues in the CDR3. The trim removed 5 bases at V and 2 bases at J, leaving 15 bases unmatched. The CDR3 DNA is TGCGCCAGCAGTGCCAGACAGGGTGTAAGAGAATCCAAAAACATTCAGTACTTC. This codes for CASSARQGVRESKNIQYF.